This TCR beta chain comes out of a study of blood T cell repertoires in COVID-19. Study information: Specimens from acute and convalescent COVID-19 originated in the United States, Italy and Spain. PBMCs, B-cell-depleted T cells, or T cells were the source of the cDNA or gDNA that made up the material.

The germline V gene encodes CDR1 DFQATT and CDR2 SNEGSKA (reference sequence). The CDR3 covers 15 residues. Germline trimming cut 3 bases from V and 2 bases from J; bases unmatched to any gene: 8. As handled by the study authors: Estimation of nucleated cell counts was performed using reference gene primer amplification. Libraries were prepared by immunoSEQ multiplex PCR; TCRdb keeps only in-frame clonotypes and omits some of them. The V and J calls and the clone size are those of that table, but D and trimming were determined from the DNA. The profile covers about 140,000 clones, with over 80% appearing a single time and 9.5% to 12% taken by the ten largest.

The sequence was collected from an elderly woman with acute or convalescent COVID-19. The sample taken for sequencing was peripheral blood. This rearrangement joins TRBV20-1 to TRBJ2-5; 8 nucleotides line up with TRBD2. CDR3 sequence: CSASRSGGFQETQYF. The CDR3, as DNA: TGCAGTGCTAGTAGAAGCGGGGGCTTTCAAGAGACCCAGTACTTC.